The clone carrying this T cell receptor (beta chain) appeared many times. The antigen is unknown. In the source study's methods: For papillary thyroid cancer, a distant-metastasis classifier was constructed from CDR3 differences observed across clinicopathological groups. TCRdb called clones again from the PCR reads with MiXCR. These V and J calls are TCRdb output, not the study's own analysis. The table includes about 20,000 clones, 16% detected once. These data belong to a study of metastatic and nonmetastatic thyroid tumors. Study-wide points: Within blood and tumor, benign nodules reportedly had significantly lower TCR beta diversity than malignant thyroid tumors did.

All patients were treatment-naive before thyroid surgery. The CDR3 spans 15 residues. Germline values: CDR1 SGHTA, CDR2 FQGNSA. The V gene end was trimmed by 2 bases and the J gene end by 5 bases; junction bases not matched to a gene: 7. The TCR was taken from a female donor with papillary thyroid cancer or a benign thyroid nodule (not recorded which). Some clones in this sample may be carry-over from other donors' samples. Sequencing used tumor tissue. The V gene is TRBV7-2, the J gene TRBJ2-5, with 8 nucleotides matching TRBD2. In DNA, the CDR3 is TGTGCCAGCAGCTTATGGGCAGCGGGAGAGGAGACCCAGTACTTC. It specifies CASSLWAAGEETQYF. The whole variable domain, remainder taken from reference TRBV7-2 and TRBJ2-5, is GAGVSQSPSNKVTEKGKDVELRCDPISGHTALYWYRQSLGQGLEFLIYFQGNSAPDKSGLPSDRFSAERTGGSVSTLTIQRTQQEDSAVYLCASSLWAAGEETQYFGPGTRLLVL.